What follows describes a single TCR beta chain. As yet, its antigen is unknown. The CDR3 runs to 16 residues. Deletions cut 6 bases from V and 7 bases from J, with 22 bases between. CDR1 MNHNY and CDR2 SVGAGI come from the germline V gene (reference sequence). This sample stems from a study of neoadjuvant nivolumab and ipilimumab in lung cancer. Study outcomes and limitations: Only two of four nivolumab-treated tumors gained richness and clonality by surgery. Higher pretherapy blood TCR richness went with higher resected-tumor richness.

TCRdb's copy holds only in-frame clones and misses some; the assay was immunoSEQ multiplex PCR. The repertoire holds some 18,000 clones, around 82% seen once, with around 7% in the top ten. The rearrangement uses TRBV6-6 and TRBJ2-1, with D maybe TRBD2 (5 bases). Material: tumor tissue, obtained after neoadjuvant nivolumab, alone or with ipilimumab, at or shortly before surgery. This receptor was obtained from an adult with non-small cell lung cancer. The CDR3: CASSSRSGRASNEQFF. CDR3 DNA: TGTGCCAGCAGCTCTCGGAGTGGGAGAGCCTCGAATGAGCAGTTCTTC.